A single sample gave rise to the 2 T cell receptor beta chains below, sequenced in a study of T cells after yellow fever vaccination (dated by TCRdb to between 2017 and 2020). The treatment or condition label, read with the paper, signifies: live attenuated yellow fever vaccine strain. Library prep was done by 5' RACE. Sequencing relied on an Illumina HiSeq 2500. The public sequencing data were trimmed at Q25 with fastp and processed into clonotypes with MiXCR by TCRdb, which kept only in-frame beta chains. Rows are unified per CDR3 protein, each entry keeping the most common DNA and genes. The table for this sample lists hundreds of thousands of distinct CDR3 sequences; about 14% of them were counted only once. About 14% of the sample comes from the top ten. Here the sequenced sample was PBMCs, taken on the day of the yellow fever booster vaccination. The receptors here all came from a man aged 30 to 39 who received the YFV17D yellow fever vaccine.

V usage is TRBV29-1 and J usage is TRBJ2-3, with TRBD2 identical over 8 bases. The CDR3 sequence is 19 residues long. CDR1 is SQVTM, CDR2 ANQGSEA, per germline. J was trimmed by 1 base and V by 3 bases; bases with no gene match: 18. CDR3 nucleotides: TGCAGCGTTGATTTCCGGCTAGCGGGCTACCTAAGGGGCACAGATACGCAGTATTTT. Translation gives CSVDFRLAGYLRGTDTQYF.

The V gene is TRBV28, the J gene TRBJ2-3, with D uncertain. Trimming cost V 6 bases and J 8 bases, with 9 bases left between them. This CDR3 contains 11 residues. Germline-derived CDR1 and CDR2 are MDHEN and SYDVKM. The CDR3 spells CASRSRATQYF. In DNA form, the CDR3 reads TGTGCCAGCAGGTCCAGAGCTACGCAGTATTTT.